The sequence of this T cell receptor beta chain was determined in a study of T cells in Graves' hyperthyroidism and ophthalmopathy. Overall study: Peripheral blood was secured at the point of initial diagnosis, before any treatment.

There were TCR beta CDR3 regions amplified from RNA transcripts. The TCR CDR3 was amplified in a first-round RT-PCR using the HTBI primer set. MiXCR was run by TCRdb on the multiplex PCR reads, yielding one entry per CDR3 protein. The sample lists roughly 740,000 distinct CDR3 sequences, over 15% occurring once. This clonotype was picked up a small number of times. Its antigen is not identified. This may be a read error, as it is one base from a much larger clone. Study-wide points: Researchers found most expanded thyroid clonotypes above 0.001 in blood as well.

Graves' hyperthyroidism without ophthalmopathy progression within 18 months was termed stable. Criteria for exclusion of patients were uncontrolled infection, other autoimmune disease, pregnancy or lactation. Sequencing input: blood. The origin of this receptor is a man between 18 and 29 years old with Graves' hyperthyroidism.

In DNA, the CDR3 is TGTGCCAGCAGTTTAGGGACAGGGGAACGTGGCAACACCTTC. Encoded protein: CASSLGTGERGNTF. This sequence joins TRBV28 and TRBJ1-2, with 10 bases aligning to TRBD1. Germline V gives CDR1 MDHEN, CDR2 SYDVKM. The CDR3 has 14 residues.